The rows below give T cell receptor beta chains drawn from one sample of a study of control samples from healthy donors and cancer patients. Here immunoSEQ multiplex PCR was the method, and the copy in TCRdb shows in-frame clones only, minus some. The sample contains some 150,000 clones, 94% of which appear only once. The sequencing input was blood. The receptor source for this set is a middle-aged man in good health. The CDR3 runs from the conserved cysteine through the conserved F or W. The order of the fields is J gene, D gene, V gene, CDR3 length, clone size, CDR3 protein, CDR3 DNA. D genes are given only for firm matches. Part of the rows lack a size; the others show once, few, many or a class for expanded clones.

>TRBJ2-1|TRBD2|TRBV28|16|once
CASRGGTVSSYNEQFF
TGTGCCAGCAGGGGAGGGACGGTGAGCTCCTACAATGAGCAGTTCTTC
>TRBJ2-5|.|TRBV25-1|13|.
CASSLGVGETQYF
TGTGCCAGCAGTCTGGGGGTTGGGGAGACCCAGTACTTC
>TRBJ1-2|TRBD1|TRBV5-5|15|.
CASVLIPGQGGGYTF
TGTGCCAGCGTTCTGATACCGGGACAGGGTGGTGGCTACACCTTC
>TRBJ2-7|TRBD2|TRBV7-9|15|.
CASSAPAGVTYEQYF
TGTGCCAGCAGCGCTCCAGCGGGAGTAACCTACGAGCAGTACTTC
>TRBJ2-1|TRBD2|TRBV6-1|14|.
CASSEAGGYNEQFF
TGTGCCAGCAGTGAAGCGGGAGGGTACAATGAGCAGTTCTTC
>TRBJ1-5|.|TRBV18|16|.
CASSPVGGRIGQPQHF
TGTGCCAGCTCTCCCGTGGGGGGGAGGATTGGTCAGCCCCAGCATTTT
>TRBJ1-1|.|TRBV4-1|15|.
CASSQVGGGTTEAFF
TGCGCCAGCAGCCAAGTGGGTGGGGGAACCACTGAAGCTTTCTTT
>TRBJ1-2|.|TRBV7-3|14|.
CASSLKFGVGGYTF
TGTGCCAGCAGCTTAAAATTCGGGGTGGGTGGCTACACCTTC
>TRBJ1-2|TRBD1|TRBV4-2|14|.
CASSQDGQGYGYTF
TGTGCCAGCAGCCAAGATGGACAGGGCTATGGCTACACCTTC
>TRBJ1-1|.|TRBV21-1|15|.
CASSKYKGGDTEAFF
TGTGCCAGCAGCAAATATAAGGGGGGCGACACTGAAGCTTTCTTT
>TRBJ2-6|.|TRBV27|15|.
CASRYGYSGANVLTF
TGTGCCAGCAGATACGGCTACTCTGGGGCCAACGTCCTGACTTTC
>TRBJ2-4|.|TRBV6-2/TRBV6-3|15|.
CASSYGRGLGNIQYF
TGTGCCAGCAGTTACGGGCGAGGACTTGGAAACATTCAGTACTTC
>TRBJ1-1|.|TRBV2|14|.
CASRDTGFNTEAFF
TGTGCCAGCAGGGATACAGGGTTCAACACTGAAGCTTTCTTT
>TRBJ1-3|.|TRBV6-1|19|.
CASSETSSTVWSSGNTIYF
TGTGCCAGCAGTGAGACAAGCTCTACAGTGTGGAGCTCTGGAAACACCATATATTTT
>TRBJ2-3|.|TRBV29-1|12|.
CSVDRGVDTQYF
TGCAGCGTTGATAGAGGGGTAGATACGCAGTATTTT
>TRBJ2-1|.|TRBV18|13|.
CASSLVTHNEQFF
TGTGCCAGCTCGCTAGTGACACACAATGAGCAGTTCTTC
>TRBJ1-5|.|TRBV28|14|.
CASSLDNSNQPQHF
TGTGCCAGCAGTTTAGACAATAGCAATCAGCCCCAGCATTTT
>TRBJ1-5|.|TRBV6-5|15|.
CASRAIYGGNQPQHF
TGTGCCAGCAGAGCTATTTACGGGGGCAATCAGCCCCAGCATTTT
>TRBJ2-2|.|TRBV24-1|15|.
CATSDPNLNTGELFF
TGTGCCACCAGTGATCCCAACCTGAACACCGGGGAGCTGTTTTTT
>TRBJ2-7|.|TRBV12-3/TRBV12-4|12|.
CASSLFGVEQYF
TGTGCCAGCAGTTTATTTGGTGTCGAGCAGTACTTC
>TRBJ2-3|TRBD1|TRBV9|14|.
CASTLRGQTDTQYF
TGTGCCAGCACCTTGAGGGGACAGACAGATACGCAGTATTTT
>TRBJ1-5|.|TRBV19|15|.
CASSIFVEVNQPQHF
TGTGCCAGTAGTATATTCGTGGAGGTGAATCAGCCCCAGCATTTT
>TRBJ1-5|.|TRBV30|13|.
CAWSEGGNQPQHF
TGTGCCTGGAGTGAGGGGGGAAATCAGCCCCAGCATTTT
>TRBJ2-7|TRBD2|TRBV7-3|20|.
CASSLYSGSGTSGSSYEQYF
TGTGCCAGCAGCTTATATTCGGGCTCCGGGACTAGCGGGAGTTCATACGAGCAGTACTTC
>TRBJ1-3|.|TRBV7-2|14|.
CASSFTGSGNTIYF
TGTGCCAGCAGCTTCACTGGCTCTGGAAACACCATATATTTT
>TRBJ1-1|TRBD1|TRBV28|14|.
CASIRTGTNTEAFF
TGTGCCAGCATCCGGACAGGGACTAACACTGAAGCTTTCTTT
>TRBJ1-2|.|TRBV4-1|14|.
CASSQDRGNYGYTF
TGCGCCAGCAGCCAAGATCGGGGTAACTATGGCTACACCTTC
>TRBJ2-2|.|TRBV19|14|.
CASNGRENTGELFF
TGTGCCAGTAATGGCAGGGAGAACACCGGGGAGCTGTTTTTT
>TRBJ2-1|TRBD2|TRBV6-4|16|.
CASSPSLANAYNEQFF
TGTGCCAGCAGTCCTTCACTAGCGAATGCCTACAATGAGCAGTTCTTC
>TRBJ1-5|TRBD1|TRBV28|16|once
CASSLAGTGGVQPQHF
TGTGCCAGCAGTTTAGCGGGGACAGGGGGGGTTCAGCCCCAGCATTTT